Below are 8 T cell receptor beta chains sequenced from a single sample in a study of T cell responses to AZD1222 COVID-19 vaccine. Assay used: immunoSEQ multiplex PCR; TCRdb lists only in-frame clones, some missing. The sample shows about 170,000 clones, 75% to 90% of them seen only once. The starting material was peripheral blood, obtained on day 0 of AZD1222 vaccination. The receptors come from an adult in good health.

The J gene is TRBJ1-2, the V gene TRBV10-3; 11 bases match TRBD1. The CDR3 extends over 15 amino acids. J lost 7 bases, V lost 2 bases, and 6 bases had no gene match. The V gene's germline CDR1 is ENHRY and CDR2 SYGVKD. The DNA for the CDR3 is TGTGCCATCAGTGAGACGGACAGGGGGCCTTTTGGCTACACCTTC. Residues: CAISETDRGPFGYTF.

A single count supports this clone. This rearrangement joins TRBV3-1 (or the pseudogene TRBV3-2) to TRBJ1-4, with unresolved D. Deletions cut 4 bases from V and 6 bases from J, with 12 bases between. The CDR3 has 14 amino acids. CDR1 LGHDT and CDR2 YNNKEL come from the germline V gene (reference sequence). The CDR3 bases are TGTGCCAGCAGCCCCTTGGGTGGGGATGAAAAACTGTTTTTT. Translating it yields CASSPLGGDEKLFF.

The genes are TRBV9 and TRBJ1-6, with D unresolved. Germline assignment: CDR1 SGDLS and CDR2 YYNGEE. The CDR3 is made up of 14 amino acids. The germline V and J ends were trimmed by 0 bases and 11 bases, with 12 bases remaining between them. The CDR3 DNA reads TGTGCCAGCAGCGTAGTCGCGAAATCACCACCCCTCCACTTT. Translated, it gives CASSVVAKSPPLHF.

V and J are TRBV19 and TRBJ1-5; D gene uncertain. V was clipped by 3 bases and J by 0 bases, with 3 bases between them. Germline V gives CDR1 LNHDA, CDR2 SQIVND (reference sequence). This CDR3 is 13 amino acids long. DNA for the CDR3: TGTGCCAGTAGTATGAATAGCAATCAGCCCCAGCATTTT. It is translated as CASSMNSNQPQHF.

The chain joins TRBV28 to TRBJ2-7; 16 bases line up with TRBD2. The CDR3 is made up of 20 amino acids. V lost 2 bases and J lost 3; bases outside the gene matches: 13. Germline assignment: CDR1 MDHEN and CDR2 SYDVKM. CDR3 region: CASSLPQVPGLAGGLYEQYF. As DNA, the CDR3 is TGTGCCAGCAGTTTACCCCAGGTCCCGGGACTAGCGGGGGGGCTCTACGAGCAGTACTTC. Together with reference TRBV28 and TRBJ2-7, the CDR3 gives the full variable domain: DVKVTQSSRYLVKRTGEKVFLECVQDMDHENMFWYRQDPGLGLRLIYFSYDVKMKEKGDIPEGYSVSREKKERFSLILESASTNQTSMYLCASSLPQVPGLAGGLYEQYFGPGTRLTVT.

This sequence joins TRBV28 and TRBJ1-4; D may be TRBD1 (5 bases). The germline gives CDR1 MDHEN, CDR2 SYDVKM. V was cut by 5 bases and J by 6 bases, with 10 bases left in between. The CDR3 loop spans 13 amino acids. The CDR3 DNA sequence: TGTGCCAGCAGTCAGTTGGGGCATGAAAAACTGTTTTTT. This sequence encodes CASSQLGHEKLFF.

The genes are TRBV7-2 and TRBJ2-7; 9 bases align to TRBD1. The V gene's germline CDR1 is SGHTA and CDR2 FQGNSA. The junction had 7 bases not matched to a gene; V was cut back by 6 bases and J by 4 bases. The CDR3 runs 14 residues. As DNA, the CDR3 is TGTGCCAGCAGTCTACAGGGGGCCTTTTACGAGCAGTACTTC. Translating gives CASSLQGAFYEQYF.

This clone was counted only a few times. This chain links TRBV9 with TRBJ2-2; 12 bases fit TRBD2. Per the germline V gene, CDR1 is SGDLS and CDR2 is YYNGEE. This CDR3 is 18 amino acids long. The ends lost 0 bases at V and 4 bases at J; junction bases unmatched: 7. CDR3 protein: CASSVALTSGGGTGELFF. The CDR3 nucleotides read TGTGCCAGCAGCGTAGCTCTGACTAGCGGGGGAGGCACCGGGGAGCTGTTTTTT.